A single sample gave rise to the 15 T cell receptor beta chains below, sequenced in a study of T cells in Graves' hyperthyroidism and ophthalmopathy (dated by TCRdb to the late 2010s). Library generation was performed with multiplex PCR. Data came from an Illumina HiSeq 2000. The TCR beta CDR3 regions were amplified from RNA transcripts. A first-round RT-PCR of the TCR CDR3 used the HTBI primer set with the Qiagen OneStep RT-PCR kit. TCRdb reprocessing: public reads trimmed at Q25 with fastp, clones called with MiXCR, in-frame beta chains kept. Here each entry gathers all rows of one CDR3 protein and keeps the most common genes and DNA. The sample table shows around 700,000 distinct CDR3 sequences, and 18% are seen once. In total, the top ten clones hold around 15% of the sample. The sample comprised blood. Receptors originate from a woman aged 45-60 years with Graves' hyperthyroidism that later progressed to Graves' ophthalmopathy.

This chain connects TRBV5-4 to TRBJ1-6, with D possibly TRBD1 on 5 matching bases. Trimming left V 0 bases short and J 8 bases short, with 12 bases between. Germline-derived CDR1 and CDR2 are SGHNT and YYREEE (reference sequence). The CDR3 is 15 residues long. The CDR3 region has the DNA TGTGCCAGCAGCTTGGCCGAAGACAGCTATTCACCCCTCCACTTT. It translates to CASSLAEDSYSPLHF.

There are a few counts of this clonotype. The chain joins TRBV5-4 to TRBJ1-6, with D perhaps TRBD1 (6 bases). V lost 4 bases to trimming and J lost 6 bases, with 11 bases between them. Germline V gene lookup returns CDR1 SGHNT and CDR2 YYREEE (reference sequence). The CDR3 runs 14 residues. Here the CDR3 DNA reads TGTGCCAGCAGCACCGACAGGACTAATTCACCCCTCCACTTT. Translating gives CASSTDRTNSPLHF.

This clonotype was observed many times. This rearrangement joins TRBV6-2 or TRBV6-3 to TRBJ2-5; D may be TRBD2 (6 bases). Trimming shortened V by 5 bases and J by 11 bases, and 15 bases separated the two germline ends. This CDR3 contains 12 residues. CDR1 is MNHEY, CDR2 SVGEGT, per germline. The CDR3 here is CASSTWGGIQYF. For the CDR3, the DNA is TGTGCCAGCAGTACATGGGGCGGGATACAGTACTTC.

There are many counts of this clonotype. The V and J genes are TRBV5-5 and TRBJ1-1, with 9 positions matching TRBD1. Looked up from germline, CDR1 is SGHKS and CDR2 is YYEKEE (reference sequence). V shed 1 base, J shed 7 bases, and the junction held 8 bases outside the gene matches. CDR3 length equals 15 residues. CDR3 DNA sequence: TGTGCCAGCAGCTTGAACAGGGGGCCGGATAGTGAAGCTTTCTTT. Protein product: CASSLNRGPDSEAFF.

This clonotype was seen a few times. V gene TRBV7-8 combines with J gene TRBJ1-3; D remains unclear. V was pared by 8 bases and J by 0 bases, with 14 bases between. This CDR3 contains 15 residues. From germline, CDR1 is SGHVS and CDR2 FQNEAQ. This CDR3 is CASAMGPSSGNTIYF. CDR3 coding DNA: TGTGCCAGCGCAATGGGCCCTAGCTCTGGAAACACCATATATTTT. Filled out from reference TRBV7-8 and TRBJ1-3, the complete variable domain reads GAGVSQSPRYKVAKRGQDVALRCDPISGHVSLFWYQQALGQGPEFLTYFQNEAQLDKSGLPSDRFFAERPEGSVSTLKIQRTQQEDSAVYLCASAMGPSSGNTIYFGEGSWLTVV.

This clonotype was seen many times. The DNA for the CDR3 is TGTGCCAGCCAGTATAGCAATCAGCCCCAGCATTTT. Amino acid sequence: CASQYSNQPQHF. The chain couples TRBV12-3 or TRBV12-4 to TRBJ1-5; D is ambiguous. Trimming left V 8 bases short and J 0 bases short, with 5 bases between. This CDR3 is built from 12 residues.

In nucleotides, the CDR3 is TGTGCCAGTAGTCCCCCCCTGACGGCACCCCACAACTATGGCTACACCTTC. This gives the protein CASSPPLTAPHNYGYTF. The chain has TRBV19 and TRBJ1-2; D unresolved. CDR1 and CDR2 (germline): LNHDA, SQIVND (reference sequence). V was shortened by 5 bases and J by 2 bases, with 21 bases between the two germline ends. The CDR3 totals 17 residues.

This clonotype was counted ten times or more. The V gene is TRBV10-2, the J gene TRBJ1-1; D is ambiguous. V lost 2 bases to trimming and J lost 3 bases, with 4 bases between them. The CDR3 consists of 12 residues. Germline V lookup: CDR1 WSHSY, CDR2 SAAADI. The CDR3: CASSEGYTEAFF. As DNA, the CDR3 is TGCGCCAGCAGTGAGGGTTACACTGAAGCTTTCTTT.

This clonotype was picked up many times. V gene TRBV12-3 or TRBV12-4 combines with J gene TRBJ2-7; 7 positions match TRBD1. The CDR3 totals 14 residues. Trimming removed 5 bases from V and 1 base from J; junction bases left unmatched: 5. The CDR3 region has the DNA TGTGCCAGCAGTCAGCAGACAGGGTCCTACGAGCAGTACTTC. It yields the protein CASSQQTGSYEQYF.

This clonotype was recorded many times. The J gene is TRBJ2-3, the V gene TRBV6-1, with no clear D. The CDR3 runs 13 residues. From germline, CDR1 is MNHNS and CDR2 SASEGT. The ends were cut back, 3 bases at V and 2 bases at J, with 6 bases in the middle. CDR3 sequence: CASSDDNTDTQYF. CDR3 DNA sequence: TGTGCCAGCAGTGACGACAACACAGATACGCAGTATTTT.

This chain uses TRBV9 with TRBJ2-2; D uncertain. The V end was cut by 0 bases, the J end by 1 base, with 7 bases between. This CDR3 region has 15 residues. Germline V gene lookup returns CDR1 SGDLS and CDR2 YYNGEE. The CDR3 bases are TGTGCCAGCAGCGTAGCTCCCTTGAACACCGGGGAGCTGTTTTTT. Its protein product is CASSVAPLNTGELFF.

To note about this clonotype: A single base separates this from a much larger clone, so it may be a read error. The chain carries TRBV6-5 and TRBJ1-1; D not resolved. The CDR3 sequence is 16 residues long. Germline V lookup: CDR1 MNHEY, CDR2 SVGAGI. The chain's CDR3 is CASGYSIGSGGTEAFF. The CDR3 nucleotides are TGTGCCAGCGGTTATTCTATCGGGTCGGGAGGCACTGAAGCTTTCTTT.

This clonotype was seen many times. The V call is TRBV3-1, the J call TRBJ1-1; no firm D call. V lost 1 base and J 11 bases, leaving 14 bases between the germline ends. Germline-derived CDR1 and CDR2 are LGHDT and YNNKEL (reference sequence). The CDR3 totals 13 residues. The CDR3 region has the DNA TGTGCCAGCAGCCAAGCCCTCGGGCGAGTGGCTTTCTTT. Its protein product is CASSQALGRVAFF.

This clonotype was seen more than once but under ten times. The CDR3 bases are TGTGCCAGTAGGACAGATCCTAACTATGGCTACACCTTC. It is translated as CASRTDPNYGYTF. The V call is TRBV6-2 or TRBV6-3, the J call TRBJ1-2; tentatively, D is TRBD1 (6 bases). V was clipped by 9 bases and J by 0 bases, with 11 bases between them. The CDR3 has 13 residues. Per germline, CDR1 MNHEY and CDR2 SVGEGT.

The CDR3 loop reads CASSQGTGLGIGELFF. CDR3 bases: TGCGCCAGCAGCCAAGGAACAGGCCTGGGAATCGGGGAGCTGTTTTTT. The chain uses TRBV4-1 and TRBJ2-2, with a weak D call TRBD1 (5 bases). CDR1 is MGHRA and CDR2 is YSYEKL in the germline V gene. Trimming left V 1 base short and J 7 bases short, with 16 bases between. This CDR3 is built from 16 residues.